This T cell receptor (beta chain) was captured by sequencing in a study of blood T cells in healthy people across ages. Whole-study findings and limits: For the donors, CMV status was unknown and possibly confounded expanded clonotype changes. In older individuals, TCR beta diversity per million T cells was lower, falling roughly linearly with age.

With V trimmed by 3 bases and J by 0 bases, 4 bases remained unmatched. CDR1 LGHDT and CDR2 YNNKEL come from the germline V gene (reference sequence). This CDR3 is built from 15 residues. Concerning this clonotype: The antigen is undetermined. A read error is possible here, since a much larger clone lies one base away.

A minimum of 6.5 million PBMCs was isolated per sample. The use of a sample-barcoded 5' primer and a J-beta primer mix characterized a second PCR of 7 to 11 cycles. A template-switch adaptor that had 12 random nucleotides put a tag on each cDNA molecule. TCRdb itself ran the 5' RACE reads through MiXCR, one entry per CDR3 protein. The sample has 650,000 to 950,000 distinct CDR3 sequences, about 42% seen once. The receptor's source is a man aged 60-69 years in good health. Sequenced sample: blood. The chain combines TRBV3-1 with TRBJ2-7; 8 bases are shared with TRBD2. The DNA of the CDR3 is TGTGCCAGCAGCCATAGCGGGGAGAGCTCCTACGAGCAGTACTTC. Translation: CASSHSGESSYEQYF.